The TCR beta chain described here comes from a study of OX40 agonist ivuxolimab in advanced cancers. For the wider study: The costimulatory receptor OX40 (CD134) was targeted by ivuxolimab, a fully human IgG2 agonistic monoclonal antibody. Intravenous ivuxolimab was administered to patients every 2 weeks at six dose levels: 0.01, 0.1, 0.3, 1.5, 3 and 10 mg/kg. Of the approximately 50 dose-escalation patients, hepatocellular carcinoma was present in some 19, melanoma in some 15, renal cell carcinoma in 9 and head and neck cancer in 9. The dose-escalation cohort was 80% to 90% male with a mean age of around 64 years, ranging from about 23 to 85. Prior anti-PD-1, anti-PD-L1 or anti-CTLA-4 therapy was permitted, and approximately 40% of dose-escalation patients had received checkpoint inhibitors. Three dose-escalation patients achieved partial responses, one with hepatocellular carcinoma and two with cutaneous melanoma. The point of sequencing TCRbeta in the periphery was to test whether ivuxolimab changed TCR sequence diversity and drove clonal T-cell expansion. The monotherapy dose-escalation portion (N of about 50 patients) of the phase I ivuxolimab trial is reported in the paper.

Broad study findings and their caveats: In the 0.1-3.0 mg/kg groups, partial responders were among the patients with the lowest normalized peripheral clonal expansion, particularly in CD8+ T cells. Clonal expansion of both CD4+ and CD8+ blood T cells was observed from baseline to week 6 at doses 0.1 to 3.0 mg/kg. Low levels of normalized T-cell clonal expansion were also seen in some patients who did not respond. After ivuxolimab, CD8+ T cells had more expanded clones than CD4+ T cells on average. Which antigens the clonally expanded peripheral T cells were specific for was not determined.

For sequencing of the TCRbeta CDR3 region, genomic DNA was extracted from the sorted cells. The immunoSEQ Assay was used for sequencing of TCRbeta CDR3 regions. What TCRdb holds here is the immuneACCESS table cut down to in-frame rearrangements. Part of the clones is not present; checked against another copy, under half of the missing clones reflect an unresolved V gene, and the others are unexplained. Counted in this sample were under 50,000 clones; 75% to 90% of them appeared once. Of the sample, 40% to 65% is held by the ten largest clones. The trial excluded patients who had a history of autoimmune disease or were on systemic immunosuppression. Peripheral blood for TCR sequencing was collected from all dose cohorts at baseline, on cycle 4 day 1, and on cycle 7 day 1. The samples were drawn from a first-in-human, open-label, multicenter phase I dose-escalation trial of ivuxolimab. The trial enrolled adults with locally advanced or metastatic head and neck squamous cell, hepatocellular, melanoma or renal cell carcinoma. Before TCR sequencing, CD4+ T cells and CD8+ T cells were sorted from peripheral blood as separate populations.

A single count supports this clone. What antigen it recognizes has not been identified. No base quality information exists; no much larger clone differs at one position. Trimmed from V: 1 base; trimmed from J: 5 bases; junction bases lacking a gene match: 4. The germline V gene sets CDR1 to MGHDK and CDR2 to SYGVNS. From the cysteine through the phenylalanine, the CDR3 covers 16 amino acids. Here the CDR3 DNA is all that survives: 48 bases in frame from base 1. The input for sequencing was CD4+ or CD8+ T cells sorted from blood, taken in a trial of the OX40 agonist ivuxolimab. Recombination linked TRBV25-1 to TRBJ2-1, with 11 bases matching TRBD2. The source of this sequence is an adult with an advanced solid tumor such as melanoma, head and neck, liver or kidney cancer. The CDR3 has the sequence CASSEFSGGANNEQFF. The sequence in DNA is TGTGCCAGCAGTGAATTTAGCGGGGGGGCCAACAATGAGCAGTTCTTC.